The clone carrying this T cell receptor (beta chain) was seen only a few times. Per the study methods: Amplified reference gene primers provided the basis for estimating nucleated cell counts. Repertoires were generated with immunoSEQ multiplex PCR, while TCRdb's copy carries only in-frame clones and drops some. V and J calls and clone size follow that table, whereas D and trimming were derived from the DNA. The sample lists about 58,000 clones; about 90% were seen once. This record belongs to a study of blood T cell repertoires in COVID-19. Study background: There were acute and convalescent COVID-19 samples, and they came from the United States, Italy and Spain.

Germline V gene sequence: CDR1 MGHRA, CDR2 YSYEKL. This CDR3 comprises 15 residues. V lost 1 base and J lost 2; bases outside the gene matches: 4. V and J are TRBV4-1 and TRBJ2-7, with 8 positions matching TRBD2. The sequenced sample consisted of peripheral blood. The receptor's source is a man aged 55 to 70 with active COVID-19. The CDR3 here is CASSQAGTSAYEQYF. DNA of the CDR3: TGCGCCAGCAGCCAAGCCGGGACTAGTGCCTACGAGCAGTACTTC.